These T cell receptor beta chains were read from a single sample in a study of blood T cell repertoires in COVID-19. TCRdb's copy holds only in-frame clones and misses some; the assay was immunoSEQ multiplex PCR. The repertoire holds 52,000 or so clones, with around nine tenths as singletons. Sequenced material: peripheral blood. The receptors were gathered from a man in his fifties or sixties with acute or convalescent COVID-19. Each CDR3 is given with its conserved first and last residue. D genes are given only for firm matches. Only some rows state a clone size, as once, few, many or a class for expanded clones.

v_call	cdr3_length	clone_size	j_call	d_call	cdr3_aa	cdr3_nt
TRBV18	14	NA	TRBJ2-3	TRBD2	CASSPPSGSSTQYF	TGTGCCAGCTCACCCCCTAGCGGGAGTAGTACGCAGTATTTT
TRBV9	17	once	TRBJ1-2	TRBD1	CASSVDGTGGALGGYTF	TGTGCCAGCAGCGTGGACGGGACAGGGGGCGCCTTGGGTGGCTACACCTTC
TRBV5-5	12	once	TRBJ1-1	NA	CASSLRGTEAFF	TGTGCCAGCAGCCTACGGGGGACTGAAGCTTTCTTT
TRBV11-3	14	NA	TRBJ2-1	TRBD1	CASSLGQGANEQFF	TGTGCCAGCAGCTTAGGACAGGGGGCGAATGAGCAGTTCTTC
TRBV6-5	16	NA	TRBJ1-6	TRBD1	CASSYVGQGANSPLHF	TGTGCCAGCAGTTACGTCGGACAGGGGGCGAATTCACCCCTCCACTTT
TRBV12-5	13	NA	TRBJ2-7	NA	CASGYGQGNEQYF	TGTGCTAGTGGTTATGGGCAGGGCAATGAGCAGTACTTC
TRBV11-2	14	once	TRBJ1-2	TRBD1	CASSLVPQGQGYTF	TGTGCCAGCAGCTTAGTCCCCCAGGGACAGGGCTACACCTTC
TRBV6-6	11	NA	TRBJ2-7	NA	CASRRDYEQYF	TGTGCCAGCAGAAGAGACTACGAGCAGTACTTC
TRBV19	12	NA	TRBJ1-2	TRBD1	CASSWTGSGYTF	TGTGCCAGTAGCTGGACAGGTAGTGGCTACACCTTC
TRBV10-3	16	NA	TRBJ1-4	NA	CAISGPGGPTNEKLFF	TGTGCCATCAGTGGCCCCGGAGGCCCAACTAATGAAAAACTGTTTTTT
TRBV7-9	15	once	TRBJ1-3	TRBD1	CASSWGQGTGDTIYF	TGTGCCAGCAGCTGGGGACAGGGAACAGGGGACACCATATATTTT
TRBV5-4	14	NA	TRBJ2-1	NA	CASSSRDTDNEQFF	TGTGCCAGCAGCTCCCGGGACACCGACAATGAGCAGTTCTTC
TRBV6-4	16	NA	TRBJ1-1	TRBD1	CASRADRVGVNTEAFF	TGTGCCAGCAGAGCCGACAGGGTGGGGGTGAACACTGAAGCTTTCTTT
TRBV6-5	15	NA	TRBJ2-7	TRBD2	CASSYQRESSYEQYF	TGTGCCAGCAGTTACCAGCGGGAGTCCTCCTACGAGCAGTACTTC
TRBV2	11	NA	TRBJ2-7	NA	CASKSSYEQYF	TGTGCCAGCAAATCTAGTTACGAGCAGTACTTC
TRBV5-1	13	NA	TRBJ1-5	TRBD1	CASSTDRGQPQHF	TGCGCCAGCAGCACAGACAGGGGCCAGCCCCAGCATTTT
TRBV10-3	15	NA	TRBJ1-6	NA	CAISGTGGSNSPLHF	TGTGCCATCAGTGGAACGGGGGGTTCGAATTCACCCCTCCACTTT
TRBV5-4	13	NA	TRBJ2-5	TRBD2	CASSRGVGETQYF	TGTGCCAGCAGCCGGGGGGTAGGAGAGACCCAGTACTTC
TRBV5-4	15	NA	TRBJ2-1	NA	CASSWDTSTHNEQFF	TGTGCCAGCAGCTGGGACACTTCGACTCACAATGAGCAGTTCTTC
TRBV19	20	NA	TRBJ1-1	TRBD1	CASKKGLGQGAVVGDTEAFF	TGTGCCAGTAAAAAGGGTCTGGGGCAGGGGGCCGTTGTTGGAGACACTGAAGCTTTCTTT
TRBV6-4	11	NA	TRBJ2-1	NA	CASSDQTRQFF	TGTGCCAGCAGTGACCAAACTAGGCAGTTCTTC
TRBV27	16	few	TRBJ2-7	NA	CASSFLHSGGSYEQYF	TGTGCCAGCAGTTTCCTCCACTCCGGGGGCTCCTACGAGCAGTACTTC
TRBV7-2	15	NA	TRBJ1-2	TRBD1	CASSSGQGANYGYTF	TGTGCCAGCAGCTCCGGACAGGGCGCTAACTATGGCTACACCTTC
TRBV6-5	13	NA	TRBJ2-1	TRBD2	CASSSGTTHEQFF	TGTGCCAGCAGTAGCGGGACTACCCATGAGCAGTTCTTC
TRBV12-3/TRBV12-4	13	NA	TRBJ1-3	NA	CASSLDTRLTIYF	TGTGCCAGCAGTTTAGACACCCGTTTGACCATATATTTT
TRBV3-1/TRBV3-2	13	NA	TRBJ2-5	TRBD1	CASRQGSQETQYF	TGTGCCAGTAGACAGGGAAGCCAAGAGACCCAGTACTTC
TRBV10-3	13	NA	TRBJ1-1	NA	CAISERGDTEAFF	TGTGCCATCAGTGAACGGGGGGACACTGAAGCTTTCTTT
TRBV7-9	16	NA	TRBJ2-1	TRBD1	CASSAHGTGGHNEQFF	TGTGCCAGCAGCGCCCATGGGACAGGGGGGCACAATGAGCAGTTCTTC
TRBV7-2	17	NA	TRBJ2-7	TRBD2	CASSSSPRWAGAIEQYF	TGTGCCAGCAGCTCATCGCCGCGCTGGGCGGGAGCGATCGAGCAGTACTTC
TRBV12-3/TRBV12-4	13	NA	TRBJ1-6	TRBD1	CASSPGTGNILHF	TGTGCCAGCAGTCCCGGGACAGGGAACATCCTCCACTTT
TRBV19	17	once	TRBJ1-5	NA	CASSTARYGFSNQPQHF	TGTGCCAGTAGTACCGCCCGTTACGGGTTTAGCAATCAGCCCCAGCATTTT
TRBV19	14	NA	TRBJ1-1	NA	CASSTTPRGSEAFF	TGTGCCAGTAGTACCACACCCAGGGGTAGTGAAGCTTTCTTT
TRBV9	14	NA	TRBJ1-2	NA	CASSVVPGREGYTF	TGTGCCAGCAGCGTAGTCCCAGGGAGGGAAGGCTACACCTTC
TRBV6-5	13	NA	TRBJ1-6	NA	CASSWSGYSPLHF	TGTGCCAGCAGTTGGTCAGGGTATTCACCCCTCCACTTT
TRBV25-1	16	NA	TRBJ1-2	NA	CASSEPGGGASYGYTF	TGTGCCAGCAGTGAGCCTGGTGGGGGCGCGAGCTATGGCTACACCTTC
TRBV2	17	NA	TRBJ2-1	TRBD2	CASSFGTSGSSYNEQFF	TGTGCCAGCAGTTTTGGGACTAGCGGGAGCTCCTACAATGAGCAGTTCTTC
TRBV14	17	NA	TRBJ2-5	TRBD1	CASSQGLRGGRRETQYF	TGTGCCAGCAGCCAAGGATTAAGAGGGGGCAGACGAGAGACCCAGTACTTC
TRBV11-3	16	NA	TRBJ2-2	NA	CASSPRTSQGSGELFF	TGTGCCAGCAGCCCAAGGACAAGTCAGGGGTCCGGGGAGCTGTTTTTT
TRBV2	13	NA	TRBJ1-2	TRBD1	CASGLQGHYGYTF	TGTGCCAGCGGATTACAGGGGCACTATGGCTACACCTTC
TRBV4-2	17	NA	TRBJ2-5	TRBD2	CASSQAQEREDQETQYF	TGTGCCAGCAGCCAAGCTCAGGAGCGGGAGGACCAAGAGACCCAGTACTTC
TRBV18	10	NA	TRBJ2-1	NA	CASSAGEQFF	TGTGCCAGCTCAGCGGGTGAGCAGTTCTTC
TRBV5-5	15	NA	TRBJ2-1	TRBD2	CASSLAGLAVNEQFF	TGTGCCAGCAGCTTGGCGGGACTAGCGGTCAATGAGCAGTTCTTC
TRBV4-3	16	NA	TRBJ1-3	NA	CASSQDREGTGNTIYF	TGCGCCAGCAGCCAAGATCGGGAGGGAACTGGAAACACCATATATTTT
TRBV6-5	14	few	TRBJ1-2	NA	CASSYRTGRDGYTF	TGTGCCAGCAGTTATCGTACAGGGCGGGATGGCTACACCTTC
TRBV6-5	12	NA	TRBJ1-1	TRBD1	CASATGITEAFF	TGTGCCAGTGCGACAGGGATCACTGAAGCTTTCTTT
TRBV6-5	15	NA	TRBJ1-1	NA	CASRGRTLGNTEAFF	TGTGCCAGCAGGGGGAGGACACTCGGGAACACTGAAGCTTTCTTT
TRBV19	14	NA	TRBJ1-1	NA	CASSGRQAGTEAFF	TGTGCCAGTAGTGGGAGACAGGCTGGTACTGAAGCTTTCTTT
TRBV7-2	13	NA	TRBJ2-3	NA	CASSLASENTQYF	TGTGCCAGCAGCTTAGCGTCGGAGAATACGCAGTATTTT
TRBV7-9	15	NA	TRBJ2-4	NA	CASSFTGIAKNIQYF	TGTGCCAGCAGCTTTACGGGGATAGCCAAAAACATTCAGTACTTC
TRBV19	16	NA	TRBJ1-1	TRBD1	CASSSMGQGENTEAFF	TGTGCCAGTAGTTCTATGGGACAGGGGGAGAACACTGAAGCTTTCTTT
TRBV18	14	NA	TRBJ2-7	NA	CASSPLTDRSEQYF	TGTGCCAGCTCACCTCTTACGGACAGATCCGAGCAGTACTTC
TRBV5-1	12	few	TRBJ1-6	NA	CASSLPGQPLHF	TGCGCCAGCAGCTTGCCGGGACAACCCCTCCACTTT
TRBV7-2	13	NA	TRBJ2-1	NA	CASSLGRSGWQFF	TGTGCCAGCAGCTTAGGGCGGAGCGGGTGGCAGTTCTTC
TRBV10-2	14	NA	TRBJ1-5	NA	CASSTPETAFAQHF	TGCGCCAGCAGTACACCGGAGACCGCTTTCGCCCAGCATTTT
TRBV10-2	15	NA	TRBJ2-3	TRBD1	CASSGQGGETDTQYF	TGCGCCAGCAGCGGACAGGGTGGAGAGACAGATACGCAGTATTTT
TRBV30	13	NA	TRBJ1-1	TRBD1	CAWSDNRGTEAFF	TGTGCCTGGAGCGACAACAGGGGCACTGAAGCTTTCTTT
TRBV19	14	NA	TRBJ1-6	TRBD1	CASSSGQINSPLHF	TGTGCCAGTTCATCGGGACAGATTAATTCACCCCTCCACTTT
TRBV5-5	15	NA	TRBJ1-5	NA	CASSLAGMSNQPQHF	TGTGCCAGCAGCTTGGCAGGGATGAGCAATCAGCCCCAGCATTTT